This paragraph reports one TCR beta chain. This clone was found once. Its antigen is currently not known. The record has no base qualities; no much larger clone is one base away. Patients with a history of autoimmune disease or receiving systemic immunosuppression were excluded from the trial. Peripheral blood for TCR sequencing was collected from all dose cohorts at baseline, on cycle 4 day 1, and on cycle 7 day 1. Samples were obtained from an open-label, multicenter, first-in-human phase I dose-escalation trial of ivuxolimab. Adults with locally advanced or metastatic head and neck squamous cell, hepatocellular, melanoma or renal cell carcinoma were enrolled in the trial. CD4+ and CD8+ T cells were sorted separately from peripheral blood before TCR sequencing. The sample originates from a study of OX40 agonist ivuxolimab in advanced cancers. In the study overall: The costimulatory receptor OX40 (CD134) was targeted by ivuxolimab, a fully human IgG2 agonistic monoclonal antibody. Intravenous ivuxolimab was administered to patients every 2 weeks at six dose levels: 0.01, 0.1, 0.3, 1.5, 3 and 10 mg/kg. Among the approximately 50 dose-escalation patients, about 19 had hepatocellular carcinoma, approximately 15 melanoma, 9 renal cell carcinoma and 9 head and neck cancer. In the dose-escalation cohort, 75% to 90% of patients were male, and the mean age was roughly 56 years with a range of roughly 23 to 90. Patients were allowed to have had prior anti-PD-1, anti-PD-L1 or anti-CTLA-4 therapy, and 40% to 45% of the dose-escalation patients had been treated with checkpoint inhibitors. Partial responses occurred in three dose-escalation patients, of whom one had hepatocellular carcinoma and two had cutaneous melanoma. The point of sequencing TCRbeta in the periphery was to test whether ivuxolimab changed TCR sequence diversity and drove clonal T-cell expansion. The paper reports the monotherapy dose-escalation portion (N of about 54 patients) of the phase I ivuxolimab trial.

To sequence the TCRbeta CDR3 region, genomic DNA was isolated from the sorted cells. The immunoSEQ Assay was used to sequence the TCRbeta CDR3 regions. TCRdb carries this immuneACCESS record with in-frame sequences only. Its versions omit some clonotypes, under half of them owing to an unresolved V gene in the studies checked, with the rest unexplained. The sample records under 70,000 clones, approximately 92% of which are singletons. The leading ten clones occupy 0.62% of the sample. The CDR3 numbers 13 residues from cysteine through phenylalanine. The only DNA kept is the CDR3, 39 bases in frame from the first base. The germline V gene provides CDR1 LGHNT and CDR2 FRNRAP. From V the trimming removes 6 bases and from J it removes 8 bases, while the gene matches leave 8 bases of the junction unaccounted for. Paper-wide results and their limitations: After ivuxolimab, CD8+ T cells had more expanded clones than CD4+ T cells on average. At doses from 0.1 to 3.0 mg/kg, clonal expansion was seen in both CD4+ and CD8+ blood T cells between baseline and week 6. Partial responders in the 0.1-3.0 mg/kg groups had among the lowest normalized peripheral clonal expansion, especially among CD8+ T cells. The antigen specificity of the clonally expanded peripheral T cells was not determined. Low levels of normalized T-cell clonal expansion were also seen in some patients who did not respond.

Sequences were derived from CD4+ or CD8+ T cells sorted from blood, sampled in a trial of the OX40 agonist ivuxolimab. The sequence is built from TRBV12-5 and TRBJ1-1; 8 bases in the middle match TRBD1. This receptor was obtained from an adult with an advanced solid tumor such as melanoma, head and neck, liver or kidney cancer. In nucleotides, the sequence is TGTGCTAGTGGGCCCGACAGGGGCGAAGAAGCTTTCTTT. This yields the protein CASGPDRGEEAFF. Here the CDR3 is joined to the reference TRBV12-5 and TRBJ1-1 genes, and the full variable domain is: DARVTQTPRHKVTEMGQEVTMRCQPILGHNTVFWYRQTMMQGLELLAYFRNRAPLDDSGMPKDRFSAEMPDATLATLKIQPSEPRDSAVYFCASGPDRGEEAFFGQGTRLTVV.